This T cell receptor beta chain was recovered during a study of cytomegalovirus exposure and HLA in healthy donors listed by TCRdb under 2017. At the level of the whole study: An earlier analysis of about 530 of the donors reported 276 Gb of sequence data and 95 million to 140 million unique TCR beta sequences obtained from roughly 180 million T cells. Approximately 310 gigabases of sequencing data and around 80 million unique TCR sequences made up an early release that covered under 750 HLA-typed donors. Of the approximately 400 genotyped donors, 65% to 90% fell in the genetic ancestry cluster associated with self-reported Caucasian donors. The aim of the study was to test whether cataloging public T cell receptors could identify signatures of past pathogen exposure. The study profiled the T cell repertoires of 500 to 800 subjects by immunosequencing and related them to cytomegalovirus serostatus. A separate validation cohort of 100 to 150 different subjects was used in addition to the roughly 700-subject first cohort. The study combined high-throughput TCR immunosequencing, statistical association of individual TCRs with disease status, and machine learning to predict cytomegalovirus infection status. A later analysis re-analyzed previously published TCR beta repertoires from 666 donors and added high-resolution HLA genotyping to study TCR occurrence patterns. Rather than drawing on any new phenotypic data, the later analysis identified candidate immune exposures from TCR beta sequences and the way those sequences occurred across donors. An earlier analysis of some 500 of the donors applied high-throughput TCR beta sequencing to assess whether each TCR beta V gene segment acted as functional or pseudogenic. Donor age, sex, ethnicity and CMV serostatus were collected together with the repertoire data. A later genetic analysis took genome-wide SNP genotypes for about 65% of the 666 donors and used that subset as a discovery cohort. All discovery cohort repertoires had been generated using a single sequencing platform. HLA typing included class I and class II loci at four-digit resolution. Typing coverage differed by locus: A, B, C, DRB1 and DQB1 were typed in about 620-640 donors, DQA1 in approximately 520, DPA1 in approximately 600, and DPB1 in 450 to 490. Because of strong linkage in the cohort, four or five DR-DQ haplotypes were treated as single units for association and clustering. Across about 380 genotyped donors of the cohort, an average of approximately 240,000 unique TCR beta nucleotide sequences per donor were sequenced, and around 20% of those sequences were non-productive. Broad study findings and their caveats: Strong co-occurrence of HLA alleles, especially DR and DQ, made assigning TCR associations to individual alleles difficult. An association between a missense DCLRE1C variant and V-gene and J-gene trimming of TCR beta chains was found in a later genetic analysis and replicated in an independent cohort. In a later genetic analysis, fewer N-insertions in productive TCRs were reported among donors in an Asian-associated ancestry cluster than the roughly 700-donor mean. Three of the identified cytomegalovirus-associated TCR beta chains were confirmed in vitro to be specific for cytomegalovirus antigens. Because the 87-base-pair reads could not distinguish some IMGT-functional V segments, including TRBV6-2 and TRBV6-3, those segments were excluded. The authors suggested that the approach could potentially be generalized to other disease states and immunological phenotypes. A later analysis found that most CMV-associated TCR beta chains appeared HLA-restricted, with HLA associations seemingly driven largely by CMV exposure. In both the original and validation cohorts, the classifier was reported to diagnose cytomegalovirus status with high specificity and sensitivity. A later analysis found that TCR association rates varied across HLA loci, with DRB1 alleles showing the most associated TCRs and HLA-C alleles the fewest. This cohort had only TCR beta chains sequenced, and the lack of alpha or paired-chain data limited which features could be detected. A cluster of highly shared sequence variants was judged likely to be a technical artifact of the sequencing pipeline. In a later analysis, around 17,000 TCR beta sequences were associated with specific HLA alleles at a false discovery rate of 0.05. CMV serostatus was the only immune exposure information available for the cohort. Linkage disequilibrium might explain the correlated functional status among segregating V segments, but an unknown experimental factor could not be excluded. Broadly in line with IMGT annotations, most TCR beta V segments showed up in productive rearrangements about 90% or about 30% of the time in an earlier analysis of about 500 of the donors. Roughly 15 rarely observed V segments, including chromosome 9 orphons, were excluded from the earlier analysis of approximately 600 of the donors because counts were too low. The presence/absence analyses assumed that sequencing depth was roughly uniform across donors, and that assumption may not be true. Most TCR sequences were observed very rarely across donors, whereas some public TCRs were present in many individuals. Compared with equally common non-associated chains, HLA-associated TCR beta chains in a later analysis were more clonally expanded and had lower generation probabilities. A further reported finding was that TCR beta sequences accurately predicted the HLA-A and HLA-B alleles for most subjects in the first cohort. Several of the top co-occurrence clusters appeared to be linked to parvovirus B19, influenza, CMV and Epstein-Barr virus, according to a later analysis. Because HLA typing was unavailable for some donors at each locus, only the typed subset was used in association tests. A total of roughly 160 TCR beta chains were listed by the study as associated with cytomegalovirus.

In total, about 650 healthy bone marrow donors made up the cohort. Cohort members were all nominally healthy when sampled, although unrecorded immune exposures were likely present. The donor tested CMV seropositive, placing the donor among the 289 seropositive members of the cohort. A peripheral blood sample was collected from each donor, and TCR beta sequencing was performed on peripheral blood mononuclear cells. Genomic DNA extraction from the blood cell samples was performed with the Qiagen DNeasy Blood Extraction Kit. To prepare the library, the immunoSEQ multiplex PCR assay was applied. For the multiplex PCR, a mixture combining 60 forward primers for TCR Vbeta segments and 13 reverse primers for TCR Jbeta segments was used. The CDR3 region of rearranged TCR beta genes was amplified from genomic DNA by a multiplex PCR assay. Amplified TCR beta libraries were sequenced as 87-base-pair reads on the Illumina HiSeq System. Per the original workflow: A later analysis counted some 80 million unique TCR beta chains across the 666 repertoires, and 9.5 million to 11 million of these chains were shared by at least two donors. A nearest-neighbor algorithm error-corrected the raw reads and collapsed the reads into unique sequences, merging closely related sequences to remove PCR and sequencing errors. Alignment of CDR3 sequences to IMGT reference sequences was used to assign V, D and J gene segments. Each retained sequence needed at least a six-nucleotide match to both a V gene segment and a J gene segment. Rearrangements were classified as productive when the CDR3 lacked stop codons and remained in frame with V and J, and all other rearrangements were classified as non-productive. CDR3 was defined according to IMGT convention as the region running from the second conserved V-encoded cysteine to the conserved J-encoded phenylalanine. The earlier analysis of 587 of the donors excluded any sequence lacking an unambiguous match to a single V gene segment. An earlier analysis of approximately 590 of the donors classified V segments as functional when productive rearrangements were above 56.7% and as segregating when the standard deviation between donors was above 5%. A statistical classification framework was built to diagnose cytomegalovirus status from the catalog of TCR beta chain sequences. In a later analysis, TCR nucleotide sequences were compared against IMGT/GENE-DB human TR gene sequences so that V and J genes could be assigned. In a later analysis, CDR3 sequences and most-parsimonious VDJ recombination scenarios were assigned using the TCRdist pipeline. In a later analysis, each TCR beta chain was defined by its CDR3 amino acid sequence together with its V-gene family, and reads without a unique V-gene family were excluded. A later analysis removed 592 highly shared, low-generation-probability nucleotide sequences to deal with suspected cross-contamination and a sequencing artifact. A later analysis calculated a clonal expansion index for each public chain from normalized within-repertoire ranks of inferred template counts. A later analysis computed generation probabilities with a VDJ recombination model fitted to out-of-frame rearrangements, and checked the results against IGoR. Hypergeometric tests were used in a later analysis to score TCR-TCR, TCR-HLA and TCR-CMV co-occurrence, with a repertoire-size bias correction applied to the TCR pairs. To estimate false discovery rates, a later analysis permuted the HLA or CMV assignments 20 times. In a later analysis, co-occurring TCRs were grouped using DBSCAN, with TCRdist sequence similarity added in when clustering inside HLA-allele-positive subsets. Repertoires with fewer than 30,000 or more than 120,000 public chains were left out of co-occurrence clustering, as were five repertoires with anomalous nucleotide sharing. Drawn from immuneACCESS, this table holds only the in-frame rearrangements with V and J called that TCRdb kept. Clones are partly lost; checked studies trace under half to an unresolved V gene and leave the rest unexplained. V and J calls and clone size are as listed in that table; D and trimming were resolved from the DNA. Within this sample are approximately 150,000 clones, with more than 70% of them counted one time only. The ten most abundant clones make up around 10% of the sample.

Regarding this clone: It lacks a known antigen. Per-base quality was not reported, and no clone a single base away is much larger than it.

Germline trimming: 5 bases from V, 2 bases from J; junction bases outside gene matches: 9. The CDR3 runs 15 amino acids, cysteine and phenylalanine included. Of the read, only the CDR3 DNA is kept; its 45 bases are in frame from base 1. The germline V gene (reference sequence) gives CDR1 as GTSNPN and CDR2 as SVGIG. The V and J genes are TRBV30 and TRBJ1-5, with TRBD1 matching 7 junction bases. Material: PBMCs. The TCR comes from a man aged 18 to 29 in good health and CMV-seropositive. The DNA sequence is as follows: TGTGCCTGGGGCCGTGAGGGGGCACGCAATCAGCCCCAGCATTTT. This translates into CAWGREGARNQPQHF.